This T cell receptor (beta chain) was identified in a study of CD8+ T cells in alopecia areata. Whole-study context: Twice a day, 5 to 10 mg of oral tofacitinib was administered to treated patients. Whole-study findings and limits: The study found TCR sharing across patients less clear than in mice, possibly for HLA reasons.

The CDR3 totals 13 residues. Per the germline V gene, CDR1 is SQVTM and CDR2 is ANQGSEA. The junction had 3 bases not matched to a gene; V was cut back by 5 bases and J by 3 bases. Sampling of alopecia areata patients yielded lesional scalp punch biopsies as well as peripheral blood. PBMCs provided sorted CD4+ and CD8+ T cells. Reverse transcription of extracted RNA yielded cDNA, which provided the sequencing template. The assay was immunoSEQ multiplex PCR, and TCRdb's table has in-frame clones only and misses some. Altogether approximately 150,000 clones are present, approximately 70% being singletons, with the ten largest covering approximately 10%. This clone occurred a few times. Its antigen is unidentified.

This receptor was obtained from a human donor with alopecia areata. This sequence joins TRBV29-1 and TRBJ1-5, with 8 bases that match TRBD1. The specimen comprised CD8+ T cells sorted from blood, sampled at week 0. CDR3 amino acids: CSVKDRDNQPQHF. The CDR3 region has the DNA TGCAGCGTTAAGGACAGGGACAATCAGCCCCAGCATTTT. Full variable domain (remainder filled in from reference TRBV29-1 and TRBJ1-5): SAVISQKPSRDICQRGTSLTIQCQVDSQVTMMFWYRQQPGQSLTLIATANQGSEATYESGFVIDKFPISRPNLTFSTLTVSNMSPEDSSIYLCSVKDRDNQPQHFGDGTRLSIL.